This passage covers 32 T cell receptor beta chains from one sample sequenced in a study of prognosis after radiotherapy for stage I lung cancer. TCR beta CDR3 was amplified from genomic DNA by two-round multiplex PCR. Specific primers for each TRBV and TRBJ gene were what first-round PCR used. TCRdb analysed the multiplex PCR reads with MiXCR anew, one entry per CDR3 protein. This repertoire shows some 10,000 distinct CDR3 sequences, under 45% found once; its top ten account for about 53%. Specimen: PBMCs, collected before or after stereotactic body radiation therapy (not recorded which). These receptor sequences come from a donor older than 45 with non-small cell lung cancer.

This clonotype was detected many times. This chain links TRBV6-4 with TRBJ2-3, with D maybe TRBD2 (5 bases). Germline CDR1 reads MRHNA; CDR2 reads SNTAGT. The CDR3 length is 14 residues. The germline V and J ends were trimmed by 0 bases and 6 bases, with 10 bases remaining between them. CDR3 bases: TGTGCCAGCAGTGACTCGGCGGGTACCGATACGCAGTATTTT. Translation: CASSDSAGTDTQYF.

This clonotype was seen repeatedly, ten times or more. This rearrangement joins TRBV6-5 to TRBJ2-5; D possibly matches TRBD1 or TRBD2 (7 bases each). V was shortened by 4 bases and J by 0 bases, with 15 bases between the two germline ends. Germline CDR1 is MNHEY and CDR2 is SVGAGI. The CDR3 runs to 16 residues. The CDR3 spells CASSFYRGGYQETQYF. CDR3 nucleotide sequence: TGTGCCAGCAGTTTCTACAGGGGAGGGTACCAAGAGACCCAGTACTTC.

Comment on this clonotype: Since no conserved phenylalanine or tryptophan closes the CDR3, a read error is the likely cause. The chain uses TRBV11-3 and TRBJ2-1; D remains unclear. V was cut by 5 bases and J by 6 bases, with 11 bases left in between. CDR1 SGHNT and CDR2 YENEEA come from the germline V gene. The CDR3 is made up of 13 amino acids. The CDR3 region has the DNA TGTGCCAGCAGCGCAGGAGACCGCAATGAGCAGTTCATC. Protein sequence: CASSAGDRNEQFI.

This clonotype has more than one count but fewer than ten. A much larger clone lies a single base off, so this may be a read error. Because the CDR3 is missing its conserved closing phenylalanine or tryptophan, this is likely a read error. The chain joins TRBV6-1 to TRBJ1-2, with D possibly matching TRBD1 (6 bases). The V end lost 10 bases, the J end lost 5 bases, and 8 bases lay between the germline ends. Per the germline V gene, CDR1 is MNHNS and CDR2 is SASEGT. The CDR3 is made up of 10 amino acids. The CDR3 DNA follows: TGTGCCACGAGGGGGTATGGCTACACCCTC. Its protein is CATRGYGYTL.

This clonotype was counted ten times or more. The chain combines TRBV30 with TRBJ2-3; D tentatively reads TRBD1 or TRBD2 (6 bases each). Trimming cost V 0 bases and J 1 base, with 17 bases left between them. There are 17 residues in the CDR3. Germline V lookup: CDR1 GTSNPN, CDR2 SVGIG (reference sequence). CDR3 protein: CAWSVSRGGQRTDTQYF. The CDR3 DNA follows: TGTGCCTGGAGTGTATCGAGGGGAGGACAGCGCACAGATACGCAGTATTTT.

A single count supports this clonotype. A far larger clone lies a single base away; this is likely a read error. This chain uses TRBV12-3 or TRBV12-4 with TRBJ2-7; TRBD1 agrees at 7 bases. This CDR3 is 13 amino acids long. CDR3 coding DNA: TGTGCCAGCAGTTTAGGGACAGGAATTGAGCATTTCTTC. The encoded protein is CASSLGTGIEHFF.

J is TRBJ2-7 and V is TRBV6-2 or TRBV6-3; no reliable D call. The germline V gene has CDR1 MNHEY and CDR2 SVGEGT. The CDR3 runs 12 residues. The V end was cut by 6 bases, the J end by 7 bases, with 13 bases between. CDR3 coding DNA: TGTGCCAGCAGACCGTCGATGGGGGAGCAGTACTTC. Amino acids: CASRPSMGEQYF.

On this clonotype: A much larger clone differs from this one at a single base, so this may be a read error. The CDR3 nucleotides are TGTGCCAGCAGCGTTTTAATCCCCGGGAGTTTTCCCGGGGAGCTGTTTTTT. Translated: CASSVLIPGSFPGELFF. The V gene is TRBV9, the J gene TRBJ2-2; possible D gene TRBD2, 6 bases. The germline V and J ends were trimmed by 2 bases and 6 bases, with 20 bases remaining between them. The CDR3 is 17 amino acids. Germline loops: CDR1 SGDLS, CDR2 YYNGEE.

In its sample, this clonotype is medium-sized (0.01 to 0.1%). This chain links TRBV6-2 or TRBV6-3 with TRBJ2-5, with TRBD2 identical over 9 bases. V gave up 6 bases and J gave up 2 bases; unmatched junction bases: 4. The germline V gene encodes CDR1 MNHEY and CDR2 SVGEGT. This CDR3 contains 14 residues. In DNA, the CDR3 is TGTGCCAGCAGGACTAGCGGAGCGCAAGAGACCCAGTACTTC. This translates into CASRTSGAQETQYF.

Judged by abundance, this clonotype is medium-sized. This rearrangement joins TRBV2 to TRBJ2-1, with no clear D. With 1 base removed from V and 12 bases from J, the gap between germline ends came to 10 bases. Germline values: CDR1 SNHLY, CDR2 FYNNEI. The CDR3 runs to 12 residues. CDR3 loop: CASSEGLVTQFF. CDR3 sequence (DNA): TGTGCCAGCAGTGAAGGCCTAGTAACGCAGTTCTTC.

The V gene is TRBV27, the J gene TRBJ1-6; 10 positions match TRBD1. CDR3 size: 15 residues. V was clipped by 4 bases and J by 10 bases; unmatched bases: 7. CDR1 and CDR2 (germline): MNHEY, SMNVEV (reference sequence). The CDR3 loop is CASSYWTGGNSPLHF. CDR3 bases: TGTGCCAGCAGTTACTGGACAGGGGGGAACTCACCCCTCCACTTT.

This clonotype was seen ten or more times. This sequence joins TRBV20-1 and TRBJ2-7; possibly TRBD2 for D (6 bases). V lost 3 bases to trimming and J lost 1 base, with 10 bases between them. The CDR3 sequence is 13 residues long. CDR1 and CDR2 from the germline V gene are DFQATT and SNEGSKA (reference sequence). CDR3 nucleotide sequence: TGCAGTGCTAGGAGGACTATTTCCTACGAGCAGTACTTC. Amino acid sequence: CSARRTISYEQYF.

DNA of the CDR3: TGTGCCAGCAGTCCCGGGATATGCTTCTCCTACGAGCAGTACGTC. This translates into CASSPGICFSYEQYV. This chain connects TRBV6-2 or TRBV6-3 to TRBJ2-7; the D gene is possibly TRBD2 (5 bases). Trimming cost V 5 bases and J 0 bases, with 14 bases left between them. The germline V gene has CDR1 MNHEY and CDR2 SVGEGT. This CDR3 spans 15 amino acids.

The sample holds many counts of this clonotype. The CDR3 region has the DNA TGTGCCAGCAGCTTGATGATTAGCGGGAGAGATACGCAGTATTTT. It translates to CASSLMISGRDTQYF. This chain uses TRBV7-9 with TRBJ2-3; 9 positions match TRBD2. The V segment lost 3 bases and the J segment 5 bases; nucleotides outside the gene matches: 6. This CDR3 comprises 15 residues. Per germline, CDR1 SEHNR and CDR2 FQNEAQ (reference sequence).

This clonotype has at least ten counts. CDR3 nucleotides: TGTGCCAGCAGCTTAAACAGGGGGCATTTTGAAAAACTGTTTTTT. Protein product: CASSLNRGHFEKLFF. The chain is built from TRBV11-2 and TRBJ1-4, with 9 bases lining up with TRBD1. V trimming: 2 bases; J trimming: 7 bases; junction bases outside the gene matches: 5. CDR3 length equals 15 residues. From germline, CDR1 is SGHAT and CDR2 FQNNGV.

Worth noting for this clonotype: This may be a read error: a much more frequent sequence differs by one nucleotide. The V call is TRBV5-4, the J call TRBJ1-2, with 8 positions matching TRBD1. Germline V gene data show CDR1 as SGHNT and CDR2 as YYREEE (reference sequence). This CDR3 region has 14 residues. The chain's CDR3 is CASSPRTGRYVYTF. For the CDR3, the DNA is TGTGCCAGCAGCCCTAGGACAGGGAGGTATGTCTACACCTTC.

This clonotype was observed at least ten times. The chain couples TRBV3-1 to TRBJ2-5; 14 nucleotides agree with TRBD2. There are 16 residues in the CDR3. Germline CDR1 reads LGHDT; CDR2 reads YNNKEL (reference sequence). Losses at the gene ends were 4 bases for V and 5 bases for J; bases not matched to a gene: 6. CDR3 residues: CASSPRLAGGRETQYF. The DNA of the CDR3 is TGTGCCAGCAGCCCACGACTAGCGGGGGGGCGCGAGACCCAGTACTTC.

In its sample, this clonotype was seen many times. The rearrangement joins TRBV28 to TRBJ2-7; D is unresolved. V was shortened by 5 bases and J by 2 bases, with 10 bases between the two germline ends. Looked up from germline, CDR1 is MDHEN and CDR2 is SYDVKM. The CDR3 consists of 13 residues. The CDR3 region is CASSDRYPYEQYF. CDR3 sequence (DNA): TGTGCCAGCAGTGATCGCTACCCCTACGAGCAGTACTTC.

This clonotype was seen repeatedly, ten times or more. The V and J genes are TRBV7-2 and TRBJ2-3, with D possibly matching TRBD1 (5 bases). The CDR3 is 16 amino acids. CDR1 and CDR2 (germline): SGHTA, FQGNSA. With 2 bases removed from V and 4 bases from J, the gap between germline ends came to 16 bases. CDR3 residues: CASSLWAGIRADTQYF. The CDR3 nucleotides are TGTGCCAGCAGCTTATGGGCAGGGATCAGGGCAGATACGCAGTATTTT.

This clonotype was recorded a few times. The chain is built from TRBV13 and TRBJ1-1; TRBD1 might be the D (6 bases). Trimming removed 4 bases at V and 3 bases at J, with 9 bases between. The germline CDR1 and CDR2 sequences are PRHDT and FYEKMQ (reference sequence). This CDR3 is 13 amino acids long. CDR3 DNA sequence: TGTGCCAGCAGCTGGGGGCAGGACACTGAAGCTTTCTTT. This encodes CASSWGQDTEAFF.

As for this clonotype: A far larger clone is off by one base, so a read error is likely. The chain couples TRBV6-4 to TRBJ1-1; D not resolved. Trimming left V 5 bases short and J 4 bases short, with 14 bases between. Germline V gene data show CDR1 as MRHNA and CDR2 as SNTAGT. This CDR3 has 14 residues. DNA for the CDR3: TGTGCCAGCAGTTATTGGGGATCGAGCACTGAAGCTTTCTTT. It is translated as CASSYWGSSTEAFF.

This clonotype was picked up many times. The chain uses TRBV5-6 and TRBJ1-4, with D possibly being TRBD1 (6 bases). This CDR3 has 15 amino acids. Germline V gene sequence: CDR1 SGHDT, CDR2 YYEEEE. Trimming removed 1 base at V and 5 bases at J, with 12 bases between. The CDR3 loop reads CASSLNRVLNEKLFF. The CDR3 region has the DNA TGTGCCAGCAGCTTGAACAGGGTGTTGAATGAAAAACTGTTTTTT. The variable domain in full, with the rest retrieved from reference TRBV5-6 and TRBJ1-4, is DAGVTQSPTHLIKTRGQQVTLRCSPKSGHDTVSWYQQALGQGPQFIFQYYEEEERQRGNFPDRFSGHQFPNYSSELNVNALLLGDSALYLCASSLNRVLNEKLFFGSGTQLSVL.

With regard to this clonotype: This likely reflects a read error, since a far larger clone is one base away. The chain joins TRBV7-9 to TRBJ1-6, with D perhaps TRBD1 (6 bases). Germline CDR1 reads SEHNR; CDR2 reads FQNEAQ (reference sequence). The CDR3 spans 16 residues. Deletions cut 3 bases from V and 5 bases from J, with 14 bases between. The CDR3 loop reads CASSLSGTNNNSPLHF. The CDR3 bases are TGTGCCAGCAGCTTGTCGGGGACAAACAATAATTCACCCCTCCACTTT.

The chain employs TRBV12-3 or TRBV12-4 and TRBJ2-3; possible D gene TRBD2, 6 bases. Deletions cut 5 bases from V and 5 bases from J, with 29 bases between. CDR3 length: 19 amino acids. Written as DNA, the CDR3 is TGTGCCAGCAGTCCCCGCCGAGCGCGTGACAGCCGTAGCGGAGATACGCAGTATTTT. Residues: CASSPRRARDSRSGDTQYF.

This clonotype was found many times. The chain couples TRBV24-1 to TRBJ1-2; D remains unclear. Looked up from germline, CDR1 is KGHDR and CDR2 is SFDVKD. V lost 3 bases and J lost 7, with 11 bases in between. This CDR3 is 13 amino acids long. In DNA form, the CDR3 reads TGTGCCACCAGTGATGATAACATACGTGGCTACACCTTC. Translating it yields CATSDDNIRGYTF.

This clonotype was detected many times. The J gene is TRBJ2-1, the V gene TRBV6-1; the match to TRBD1 covers 7 bases. Germline CDR1 MNHNS, CDR2 SASEGT. Germline trimming cut 9 bases from V and 0 bases from J; bases unmatched to any gene: 5. The CDR3 has 14 residues. The CDR3 DNA reads TGTGCCAGTGAATCAGGGGGCTCCTACAATGAGCAGTTCTTC. Protein product: CASESGGSYNEQFF.

Turning to this clonotype: With only one base between it and a far larger clone, this is likely a read error. The chain combines TRBV7-9 with TRBJ1-5, with unresolved D. The CDR3 contains 14 residues. CDR1 and CDR2 (germline): SEHNR, FQNEAQ (reference sequence). The CDR3 DNA is TGCGCCAGCAGCTTGGCCGTGAACTGTCAGCCCCAGCATTTT. It translates to CASSLAVNCQPQHF. Full variable domain (remainder filled in from reference TRBV7-9 and TRBJ1-5): DTGVSQNPRHKITKRGQNVTFRCDPISEHNRLYWYRQTLGQGPEFLTYFQNEAQLEKSRLLSDRFSAERPKGSFSTLEIQRTEQGDSAMYLCASSLAVNCQPQHFGDGTRLSIL.

The J gene is TRBJ1-3, the V gene TRBV12-3 or TRBV12-4; 7 positions agree with TRBD1. The CDR3 has 17 amino acids. Unmatched junction bases numbered 7, after V lost 2 bases and J lost 0 bases. CDR3 bases: TGTGCCAGCAGTTTACGGGCCGGACAGGCCTCTGGAAACACCATATATTTT. This translates into CASSLRAGQASGNTIYF.

As for this clonotype: This sequence is one base from a far larger clone and is likely a read error. The J gene is TRBJ2-1, the V gene TRBV6-1; 11 bases match TRBD1. The J call is in doubt because the DNA end fits TRBJ2-5 better. The CDR3 is 15 residues long. Germline V lookup: CDR1 MNHNS, CDR2 SASEGT. The CDR3, as DNA: TGTGCCATCAGGCGGACAGGGGGCGCTTTTGAGACCCAGTACTTC. Amino acid sequence: CAIRRTGGAFETQYF.

This clonotype occurred a few times. The chain combines TRBV5-1 with TRBJ2-1; 8 bases line up with TRBD2. V trimming: 0 bases; J trimming: 4 bases; junction bases outside the gene matches: 3. CDR3 size: 15 residues. Germline values: CDR1 SGHRS, CDR2 YFSETQ. The CDR3 DNA sequence: TGCGCCAGCAGCTTGGGACGGGAGGGGTACAATGAGCAGTTCTTC. This translates into CASSLGREGYNEQFF.

Sample share makes this clonotype medium-sized. V and J are TRBV12-3 or TRBV12-4 and TRBJ2-2; D unresolved. The V end lost 5 bases, the J end lost 4 bases, and 2 bases lay between the germline ends. There are 11 residues in the CDR3. The CDR3, as DNA: TGTGCCAGCAGTACCACCGGGGAGCTGTTTTTT. This sequence encodes CASSTTGELFF.

This clonotype appeared many times. The chain has TRBV28 and TRBJ1-2; D is unresolved. V dropped 1 base and J dropped 4 bases, with 10 bases sitting between them. The length of the CDR3 is 14 residues. CDR1 and CDR2 (germline): MDHEN, SYDVKM. CDR3 region: CASSLFISSYGYTF. CDR3 DNA sequence: TGTGCCAGCAGTTTATTTATCTCGAGCTATGGCTACACCTTC.